This T cell receptor (beta chain) was sequenced in a study of OX40 agonist ivuxolimab in advanced cancers. Using immunoSEQ multiplex PCR, the repertoire was profiled, and TCRdb retains in-frame clones only, with some absent. The table includes 72,000 or so clones, 75% to 90% detected once. Deletions cut 5 bases from V and 6 bases from J, with 10 bases between. Germline lookup yields CDR1 SGHTA and CDR2 FQGNSA. The CDR3 totals 13 residues. The source of this sequence is an adult with an advanced solid tumor such as melanoma, head and neck, liver or kidney cancer. The sample consisted of CD4+ or CD8+ T cells sorted from blood, taken in a trial of the OX40 agonist ivuxolimab. V is TRBV7-2 and J is TRBJ1-4, with D perhaps matching TRBD1 (5 bases). The CDR3 protein is CASSDGTDEKLFF. The DNA of the CDR3 is TGTGCCAGCAGCGACGGGACTGATGAAAAACTGTTTTTT.